This T cell receptor beta chain was sequenced in a study of blood T cell repertoires in COVID-19. Germline lookup yields CDR1 SGHRS and CDR2 YFSETQ. V lost 4 bases, J lost 3 bases, and 14 bases lay in between. The CDR3 length is 14 residues. Assay: immunoSEQ multiplex PCR; the TCRdb copy retains only in-frame clones and omits some. The data contain around 140,000 clones, roughly four fifths of them singletons. The sequencing sample was made of peripheral blood. The origin of this receptor is a human donor with acute or convalescent COVID-19. The donor label of this sample is uncertain. V is TRBV5-1 and J is TRBJ2-7, with D possibly being TRBD2 (5 bases). DNA of the CDR3: TGCGCCAGCAGCGCCTCAGGACTCAGCTACGAGCAGTACTTC. The encoded protein is CASSASGLSYEQYF.